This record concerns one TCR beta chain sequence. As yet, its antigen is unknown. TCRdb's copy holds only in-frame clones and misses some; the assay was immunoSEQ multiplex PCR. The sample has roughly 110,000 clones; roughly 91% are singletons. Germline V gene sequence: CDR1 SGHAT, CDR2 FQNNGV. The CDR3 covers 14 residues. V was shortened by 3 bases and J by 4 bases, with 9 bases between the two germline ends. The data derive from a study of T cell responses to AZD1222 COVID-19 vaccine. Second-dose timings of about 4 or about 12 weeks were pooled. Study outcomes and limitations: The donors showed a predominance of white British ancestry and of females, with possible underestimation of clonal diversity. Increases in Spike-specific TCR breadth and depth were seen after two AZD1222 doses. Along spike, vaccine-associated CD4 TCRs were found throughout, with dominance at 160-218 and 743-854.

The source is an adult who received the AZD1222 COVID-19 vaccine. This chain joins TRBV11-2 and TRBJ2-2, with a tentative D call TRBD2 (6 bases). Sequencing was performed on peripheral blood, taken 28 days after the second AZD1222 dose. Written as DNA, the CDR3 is TGTGCCAGCAGCTTGGCCGGGGGCACCGGGGAGCTGTTTTTT. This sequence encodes CASSLAGGTGELFF.